These T cell receptor beta chains were read from a single sample in a study of PD-1 blockade in classical Hodgkin lymphoma. Profiled with immunoSEQ multiplex PCR; TCRdb holds only in-frame clones, not every one. The table has about 47,000 clones, approximately 90% seen once. Sequenced input: peripheral blood mononuclear cells (PBMCs). The receptors derive from a human donor with classical Hodgkin lymphoma. Each CDR3 is given with its conserved first and last residue. A D gene is named only where the DNA matches it firmly. Only part of the rows carry a size: once, few, many, or a class if the clone is expanded.

>TRBJ2-1|NA|TRBV5-1|NA
TGCGCCAGCAGCAGGAGGGCAGTAACGGACAATGAGCAGTTCTTC
CASSRRAVTDNEQFF
>TRBJ2-3|NA|TRBV9|NA
TGTGCCAGCAGCGTTCCCGGAGATACGCAGTATTTT
CASSVPGDTQYF
>TRBJ2-3|NA|TRBV5-1|TRBD1
TGCGCCAGCAGCTTGCAGGGGGCCGCAGATACGCAGTATTTT
CASSLQGAADTQYF
>TRBJ1-1|NA|TRBV11-2|NA
TGTGCCAGCAGCTTACGAGCATCCCGCACTGAAGCTTTCTTT
CASSLRASRTEAFF
>TRBJ1-1|NA|TRBV4-1|NA
TGCGCCAGCAGCCCCCATCTCGGAGACACTGAAGCTTTCTTT
CASSPHLGDTEAFF
>TRBJ1-1|few|TRBV7-6|NA
TGTGCCAGCACGACGAACACTGAAGCTTTCTTT
CASTTNTEAFF
>TRBJ1-2|NA|TRBV30|NA
TGTGCCTCCCGAGGGGGTTTAGGCTACACCTTC
CASRGGLGYTF
>TRBJ1-5|once|TRBV14|TRBD1
TGTGCCAGCAGCCAAGATTACAGGGGGGTTGGCAATCAGCCCCAGCATTTT
CASSQDYRGVGNQPQHF
>TRBJ1-1|NA|TRBV18|NA
TGTGCCAGCTCACCCGGCCGGGACACCGAAGCTTTCTTT
CASSPGRDTEAFF
>TRBJ1-4|NA|TRBV5-4|NA
TGTGCCAGCAGCCCACAGGGAGGGGAAAAACTGTTTTTT
CASSPQGGEKLFF
>TRBJ2-7|once|TRBV7-6|TRBD1
TGTGCCAGCAGCGACGGACAGGGTGTCTACGAGCAGTACTTC
CASSDGQGVYEQYF
>TRBJ2-1|few|TRBV29-1|TRBD2
TGCAGCGTTGAGAGCGGGAGTCGGTCTGAGCAGTTCTTC
CSVESGSRSEQFF
>TRBJ2-2|NA|TRBV7-2|NA
TGTGCCAGCAGCTTAGTCATCGGGGCGAACACCGGGGAGCTGTTTTTT
CASSLVIGANTGELFF
>TRBJ2-7|once|TRBV4-1|TRBD1
TGCGCCAGCAGCCAAGGAAAGGGGACAGTCGCCTACGAGCAGTACTTC
CASSQGKGTVAYEQYF
>TRBJ1-3|NA|TRBV4-1|TRBD1
TGCGCCAGCAGCCGAGGACAGGGGGCGGCTGGAAACACCATATATTTT
CASSRGQGAAGNTIYF
>TRBJ2-5|NA|TRBV6-1|NA
TGTGCCAGCACCGGGTCCGTCGGCCTCCAAGAGACCCAGTACTTC
CASTGSVGLQETQYF
>TRBJ2-7|NA|TRBV5-1|NA
TGCGCCAGCAGCTTGGGTGTCAGGGCTGATTCCTACGAGCAGTACTTC
CASSLGVRADSYEQYF
>TRBJ2-1|NA|TRBV6-5|NA
TGTGCCAGCAGTTACCCTGGGAGTACCAATGAGCAGTTCTTC
CASSYPGSTNEQFF
>TRBJ1-1|NA|TRBV27|NA
TGTGCCAGCACCGTGGGAAGGGGCACTGAAGCTTTCTTT
CASTVGRGTEAFF
>TRBJ2-3|NA|TRBV5-1|TRBD2
TGCGCCAGCAGCTTACAGCGGGAGGGAGATACGCAGTATTTT
CASSLQREGDTQYF
>TRBJ2-3|NA|TRBV6-4|TRBD2
TGTGCCAGCAGTGACCTTAGCGGGAGTGGCACAGATACGCAGTATTTT
CASSDLSGSGTDTQYF
>TRBJ2-1|NA|TRBV7-3|NA
TGTGCCAGCAGCTTTGATAGGGGGTCCTACAATGAGCAGTTCTTC
CASSFDRGSYNEQFF
>TRBJ1-1|once|TRBV2|TRBD1
TGTGCCAGCAGTGAAAGTGGGACAGCTTATTCTCCAGCTTTCTTT
CASSESGTAYSPAFF
>TRBJ1-2|NA|TRBV5-4|NA
TGTGCCAGCAGCTCGAAGGAGGCGTATGGCTACACCTTC
CASSSKEAYGYTF
>TRBJ1-5|NA|TRBV30|NA
TGTGCCTGGAGTGACAGGGTGGGTCAGCCCCAGCATTTT
CAWSDRVGQPQHF
>TRBJ1-4|NA|TRBV11-2|NA
TGTGCCAGCAGCTTTACGGGGCCTAATGAAAAACTGTTTTTT
CASSFTGPNEKLFF
>TRBJ2-1|NA|TRBV5-1|NA
TGCGCCAGCAGCCGAGGAGGCGTAAGCAGAAATGAGCAGTTCTTC
CASSRGGVSRNEQFF
>TRBJ1-3|NA|TRBV7-9|NA
TGTGCCAGCAGCTTCGAAGGAAACACCATATATTTT
CASSFEGNTIYF
>TRBJ1-2|NA|TRBV2|NA
TGTGCCAGCAGTCTTAGGCAGAACTATGGCTACACCTTC
CASSLRQNYGYTF
>TRBJ2-7|NA|TRBV19|NA
TGTGCCAGTAGCCCCGGCGGGTTTGCGGGAAGGGCCTACGAGCAGTACTTC
CASSPGGFAGRAYEQYF